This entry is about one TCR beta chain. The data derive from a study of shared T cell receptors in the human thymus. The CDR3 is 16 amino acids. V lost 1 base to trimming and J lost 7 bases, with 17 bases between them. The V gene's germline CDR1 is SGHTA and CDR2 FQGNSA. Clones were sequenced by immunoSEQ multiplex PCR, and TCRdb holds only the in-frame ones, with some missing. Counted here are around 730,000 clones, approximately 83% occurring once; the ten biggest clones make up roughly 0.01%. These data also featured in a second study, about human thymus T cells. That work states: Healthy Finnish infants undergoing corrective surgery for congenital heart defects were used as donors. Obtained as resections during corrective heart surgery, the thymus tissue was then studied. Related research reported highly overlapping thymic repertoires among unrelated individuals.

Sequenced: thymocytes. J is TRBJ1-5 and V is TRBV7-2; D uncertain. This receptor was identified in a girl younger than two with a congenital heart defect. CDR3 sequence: CASSLVPGINRQPQHF. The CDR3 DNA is TGTGCCAGCAGCTTAGTTCCAGGAATCAACCGGCAGCCCCAGCATTTT.